The TCR beta chain under discussion was sequenced for a study of T-cell memory formation after mild COVID-19. Per the germline V gene, CDR1 is SEHNR and CDR2 is FQNEAQ (reference sequence). This CDR3 has 20 amino acids. V lost 2 bases to trimming and J lost 2 bases; unmatched junction nucleotides: 17. The table lists this clonotype with a few counts. MiXCR, run by TCRdb on the 5' RACE reads, gives a single entry per CDR3 protein. The sample records 85,000 to 120,000 distinct CDR3 sequences, about a sixth being singletons. The receptor was derived from an adult woman who had mild COVID-19 (a few samples of this study predate the infection). Cell type and time point are not known. V usage is TRBV7-9 and J usage is TRBJ2-3; 9 nucleotides match TRBD2. The sequencing sample was made of PBMCs or a T cell subset sorted from them (not recorded which). The CDR3 region is CASSLYVYGSLAGTTDTQYF. DNA for the CDR3: TGTGCCAGCAGCTTATACGTTTATGGGAGTCTAGCGGGAACCACAGATACGCAGTATTTT.